A selection of T cell receptor beta chains follows, all from one sample in a study of OX40 agonist ivuxolimab in advanced cancers. The assay was immunoSEQ multiplex PCR, and TCRdb's table has in-frame clones only and misses some. Among some 68,000 clones listed, 86% were seen once. The sample consisted of CD4+ or CD8+ T cells sorted from blood, taken in a trial of the OX40 agonist ivuxolimab. The receptors derive from an adult with an advanced solid tumor such as melanoma, head and neck, liver or kidney cancer. Both conserved end residues are part of each CDR3. A D gene is named only where the DNA matches it firmly. Clone size is stated in some rows and not others, as once, few, many or a class when expanded.

d_call	v_call	clone_size	j_call	cdr3_aa	cdr3_nt
-	TRBV6-5	-	TRBJ1-5	CASSSQQGQPQHF	TGTGCCAGCAGTTCCCAACAGGGACAGCCCCAGCATTTT
TRBD2	TRBV9	-	TRBJ2-7	CASSPESTSGRYPSYEQYF	TGTGCCAGCAGCCCGGAATCGACTAGCGGGAGGTATCCCTCCTACGAGCAGTACTTC
-	TRBV9	-	TRBJ1-3	CASSASTGTGNTIYF	TGTGCCAGCAGCGCTTCGACAGGTACTGGAAACACCATATATTTT
-	TRBV14	-	TRBJ2-7	CASSQIEGLSGEQYF	TGTGCCAGCAGCCAGATCGAGGGCCTTTCGGGCGAGCAGTACTTC
-	TRBV11-3	-	TRBJ1-4	CASSLGIINEKLFF	TGTGCCAGCAGCTTGGGGATTATAAATGAAAAACTGTTTTTT
-	TRBV5-1	-	TRBJ1-3	CASSLENQISGNTIYF	TGCGCCAGCAGCTTGGAAAATCAGATCTCTGGAAACACCATATATTTT
TRBD1	TRBV5-5	-	TRBJ2-7	CASSFVGTGVLAEQYF	TGTGCCAGCAGCTTTGTGGGTACAGGGGTCTTAGCTGAGCAGTACTTC
-	TRBV11-2	-	TRBJ2-3	CASSRSSLSTDTQYF	TGTGCCAGCAGCCGATCTAGCTTGAGCACAGATACGCAGTATTTT
-	TRBV9	-	TRBJ1-2	CASSTANYGYTF	TGTGCCAGCTCGACAGCTAACTATGGCTACACCTTC
TRBD1	TRBV10-1	-	TRBJ2-7	CASSAGTGYYEQYF	TGCGCCAGCAGCGCCGGGACAGGATACTACGAGCAGTACTTC
TRBD1	TRBV19	few	TRBJ1-6	CASSYVQGRNSPLHF	TGTGCCAGTAGTTACGTACAGGGGAGGAATTCACCCCTCCACTTT
TRBD1	TRBV28	-	TRBJ2-2	CASKFGVGQGLTGELFF	TGTGCCAGCAAGTTTGGTGTGGGACAGGGGCTCACCGGGGAGCTGTTTTTT
TRBD2	TRBV5-1	-	TRBJ2-5	CASSSVAGVETQYF	TGCGCCAGCAGCTCAGTAGCGGGAGTAGAGACCCAGTACTTC
-	TRBV5-1	-	TRBJ2-1	CASRGPYNEQFF	TGCGCCAGCAGAGGTCCTTACAATGAGCAGTTCTTC
TRBD1	TRBV9	-	TRBJ2-7	CASSVDPGGTYEQYF	TGTGCCAGCAGCGTAGACCCAGGGGGCACATACGAGCAGTACTTC
TRBD1	TRBV27	-	TRBJ1-1	CASLNLQGAREAFF	TGTGCCAGCTTGAATTTGCAGGGGGCGCGGGAGGCTTTCTTT
-	TRBV18	-	TRBJ2-7	CASSPRQGKGEQYF	TGTGCCAGCTCACCAAGGCAGGGCAAAGGCGAGCAGTACTTC